A single T cell receptor beta chain is shown here with its context. The CDR3 goes on 3 residues after the read ends, and that part is filled in from the germline J gene. The method was immunoSEQ multiplex PCR; TCRdb's version includes in-frame clones alone and lacks a portion of them. Recorded here are approximately 16,000 clones; the top ten clones represent about 6.8%. The CDR3 is 16 residues long. The V gene's germline CDR1 is KGHSH and CDR2 LQKENI. J gave up 7 bases and V 0 bases, and 4 bases lay outside the gene matches. The data originate from a study of T cells in women clearing cervical HPV infection.

The sample was blood buffy coat. The sequence was obtained from a woman aged 18 to 75 with a cervical HPV16 infection that either progressed to CIN3+ or cleared (not recorded which). The chain has TRBV18 and TRBJ2-1, with TRBD2 matching 12 bases. The CDR3 bases that were read are TGTGCCAGCTCACCACCGTCTAGCGGGGGGGGGAATGAG. Translating it yields CASSPPSSGGGNE. The whole CDR3 protein is CASSPPSSGGGNEQFF.